The 3 T cell receptor beta chains in this list originate from one sample, sequenced in a study of OX40 agonist ivuxolimab in advanced cancers. Assay used: immunoSEQ multiplex PCR; TCRdb lists only in-frame clones, some missing. Altogether around 62,000 clones are present, 65% to 90% being singletons, with the ten largest covering 2.4%. Sequencing used CD4+ or CD8+ T cells sorted from blood, obtained in a trial of the OX40 agonist ivuxolimab. The receptors were sampled from an adult with an advanced solid tumor such as melanoma, head and neck, liver or kidney cancer.

This chain joins TRBV14 and TRBJ1-1; D is unclear. CDR1 SGHDN and CDR2 FVKESK come from the germline V gene. CDR3 length: 11 residues. V lost 3 bases to trimming and J lost 10 bases, with 9 bases between them. The CDR3 nucleotides read TGTGCCAGCAGCCAGGGCTGGGGAGCTTTCTTT. Amino acid sequence: CASSQGWGAFF.

The gene calls are TRBV6-1 and TRBJ1-2; 7 bases map to TRBD1. CDR1 and CDR2 from the germline V gene are MNHNS and SASEGT. This CDR3 is built from 15 residues. J was trimmed by 5 bases and V by 1 base; bases with no gene match: 7. This CDR3 is CASSEVPRTGYGYTF. In DNA, the CDR3 is TGTGCCAGCAGTGAAGTTCCCCGGACAGGTTATGGCTACACCTTC.

CDR3 sequence reads: CATSRGGTGGTYGYTF. The CDR3 bases are TGTGCCACCAGCAGAGGAGGGACAGGGGGAACTTATGGCTACACCTTC. The V call is TRBV15, the J call TRBJ1-2; 11 nucleotides line up with TRBD1. The CDR3 is 16 amino acids. Germline assignment: CDR1 LNHNV and CDR2 YYDKDF (reference sequence). The V segment lost 1 base and the J segment 5 bases; nucleotides outside the gene matches: 6.